The clone carrying this T cell receptor (beta chain) was recorded a few times. Its specificity is not known. Trimming removed 5 bases from V and 6 bases from J, with 14 bases in between. CDR1 MNHEY and CDR2 SVGEGT come from the germline V gene. This CDR3 contains 14 residues. The record originates from a study of vaccination and CD4 T cells after COVID-19. Notes on the study in general: Median SARS-CoV-2-reactive clonotype numbers rose nonsignificantly, 21 to 38.

The treatment is: roughly 11-day PBMC culture with coronavirus spike peptide pools or control peptides (ViraFEST assay). Using peptide pools, antigen-specific T cells were expanded in ViraFEST before TCRs were sequenced. Both day 3 and day 7 involved replacing half of the medium with fresh IL-2 medium. The Oncomine TCR Beta short-read assay was applied to DNA of cultured CD4+ T cells. TCRdb re-derived calls from the PCR reads in MiXCR, one entry per CDR3 protein. Among around 16,000 distinct CDR3 sequences listed, about three quarters were seen once. The clonotype originates from a human donor who had recovered from COVID-19. This chain joins TRBV6-2 or TRBV6-3 and TRBJ1-5; a weak D match, TRBD1 (6 bases). Sequencing was performed on CD4+ T cells from blood, cultured in vitro. In nucleotides, the CDR3 is TGTGCCAGCAGTCCGCAAGGGGGAGGTCAGCCCCAGCATTTT. Protein product: CASSPQGGGQPQHF.